This T cell receptor (beta chain) was sequenced during a study of regulatory T cells in long-lasting Graves disease. Time point in this sample: persistent/refractory GD, antithyroid drugs over 5 years with positive TRAb. Isolated PBMC RNA provided the starting material for the TCR library. In its sample, this clonotype was seen many times. Its matching antigen is unknown. Study-wide results and caveats: Sampling was limited to peripheral blood rather than thyroid tissue. Favoring TRBV28, TRBJ1-2 and TRBJ2-5 was a feature seen in persistent disease.

V shed 5 bases, J shed 5 bases, and the junction held 6 bases outside the gene matches. This CDR3 has 14 amino acids. Germline CDR1 SGHTA, CDR2 FQGNSA. According to the study, TCR beta libraries were built with iRepertoire HTBI primers and CDR3-region Arm-PCR. Each CDR3 protein gets one entry after TCRdb re-called the multiplex PCR reads with MiXCR. The sample holds some 430,000 distinct CDR3 sequences; around a fifth are singletons and the top ten take around 7%. The sequencing used peripheral blood mononuclear cells (PBMCs), collected when the disease was refractory, from a patient treated with antithyroid drugs. The genes are TRBV7-2 and TRBJ1-2; 9 bases agree with TRBD1. The receptor comes from a female donor with Graves disease. The CDR3 bases are TGTGCCAGCAGCCCCACAGGGGGCCGGTATGGCTACACCTTC. As protein: CASSPTGGRYGYTF.